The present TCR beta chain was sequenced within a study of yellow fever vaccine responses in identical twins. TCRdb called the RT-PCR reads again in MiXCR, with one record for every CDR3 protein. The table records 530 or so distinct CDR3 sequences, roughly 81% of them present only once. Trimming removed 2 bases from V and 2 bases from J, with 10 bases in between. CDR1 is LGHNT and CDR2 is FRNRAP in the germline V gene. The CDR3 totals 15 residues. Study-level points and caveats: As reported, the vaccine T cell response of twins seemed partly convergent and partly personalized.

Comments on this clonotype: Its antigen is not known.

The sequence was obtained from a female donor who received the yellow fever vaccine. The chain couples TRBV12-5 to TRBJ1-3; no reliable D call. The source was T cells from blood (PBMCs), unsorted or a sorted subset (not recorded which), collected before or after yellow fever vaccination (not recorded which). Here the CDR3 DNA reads TGTGCTAGTGGTTTGCCGTACAGTACTGGAAACACCATATATTTT. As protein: CASGLPYSTGNTIYF.